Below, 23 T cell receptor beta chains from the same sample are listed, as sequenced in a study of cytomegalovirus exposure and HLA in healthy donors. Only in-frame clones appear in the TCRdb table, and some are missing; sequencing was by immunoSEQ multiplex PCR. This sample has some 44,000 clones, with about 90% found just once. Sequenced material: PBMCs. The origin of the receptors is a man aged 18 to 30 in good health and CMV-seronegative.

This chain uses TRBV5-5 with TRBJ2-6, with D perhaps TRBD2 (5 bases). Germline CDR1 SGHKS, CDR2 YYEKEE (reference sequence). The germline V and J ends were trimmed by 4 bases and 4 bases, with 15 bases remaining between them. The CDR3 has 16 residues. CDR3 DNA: TGTGCCAGCAGCCTTCCCGGGGTATCGGGGGCCAACGTCCTGACTTTC. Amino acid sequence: CASSLPGVSGANVLTF.

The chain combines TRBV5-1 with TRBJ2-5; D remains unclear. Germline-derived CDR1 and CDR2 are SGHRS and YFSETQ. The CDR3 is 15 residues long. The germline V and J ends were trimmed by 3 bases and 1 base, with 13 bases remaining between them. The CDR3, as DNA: TGCGCCAGCAGCTCCGCCCTGGGCAGCCAAGAGACCCAGTACTTC. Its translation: CASSSALGSQETQYF. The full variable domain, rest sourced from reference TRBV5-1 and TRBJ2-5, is KAGVTQTPRYLIKTRGQQVTLSCSPISGHRSVSWYQQTPGQGLQFLFEYFSETQRNKGNFPGRFSGRQFSNSRSEMNVSTLELGDSALYLCASSSALGSQETQYFGPGTRLLVL.

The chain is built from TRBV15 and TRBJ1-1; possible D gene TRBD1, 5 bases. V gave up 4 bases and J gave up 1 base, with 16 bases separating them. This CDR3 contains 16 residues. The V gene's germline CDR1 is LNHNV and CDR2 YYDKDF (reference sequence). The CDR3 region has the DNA TGTGCCACCAGCATGCGGGACGGCTCTGGGAACACTGAAGCTTTCTTT. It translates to CATSMRDGSGNTEAFF.

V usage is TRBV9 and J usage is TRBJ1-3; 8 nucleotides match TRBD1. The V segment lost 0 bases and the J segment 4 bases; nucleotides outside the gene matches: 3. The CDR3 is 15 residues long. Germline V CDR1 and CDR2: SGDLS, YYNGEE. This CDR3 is CASSVGRGLGNTIYF. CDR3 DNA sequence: TGTGCCAGCAGCGTAGGCAGGGGGCTAGGAAACACCATATATTTT.

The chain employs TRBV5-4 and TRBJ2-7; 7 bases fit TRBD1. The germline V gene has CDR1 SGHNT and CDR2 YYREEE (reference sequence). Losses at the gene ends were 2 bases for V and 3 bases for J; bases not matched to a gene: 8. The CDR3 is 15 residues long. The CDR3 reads CASSFDRESSYEQYF. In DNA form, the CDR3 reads TGTGCCAGCAGCTTCGACAGGGAATCTAGCTACGAGCAGTACTTC.

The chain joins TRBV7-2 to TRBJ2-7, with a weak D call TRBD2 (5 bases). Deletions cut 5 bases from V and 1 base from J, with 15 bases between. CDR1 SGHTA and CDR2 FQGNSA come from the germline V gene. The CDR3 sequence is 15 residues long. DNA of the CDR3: TGTGCCAGCAGCCACTCGACCGGGATATCCTACGAGCAGTACTTC. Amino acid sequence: CASSHSTGISYEQYF. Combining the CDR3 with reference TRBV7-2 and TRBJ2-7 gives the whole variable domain GAGVSQSPSNKVTEKGKDVELRCDPISGHTALYWYRQSLGQGLEFLIYFQGNSAPDKSGLPSDRFSAERTGGSVSTLTIQRTQQEDSAVYLCASSHSTGISYEQYFGPGTRLTVT.

In nucleotides, the CDR3 is TGTGCCAGCAGTGACACAGGGGGCCTCTATGGCTACACCTTC. Translation: CASSDTGGLYGYTF. This rearrangement joins TRBV25-1 to TRBJ1-2; 9 bases line up with TRBD1. Germline V gene lookup returns CDR1 MGHDK and CDR2 SYGVNS. The CDR3 has 14 amino acids. Trimming took 3 bases from V and 4 from J; bases not matched to a gene: 3.

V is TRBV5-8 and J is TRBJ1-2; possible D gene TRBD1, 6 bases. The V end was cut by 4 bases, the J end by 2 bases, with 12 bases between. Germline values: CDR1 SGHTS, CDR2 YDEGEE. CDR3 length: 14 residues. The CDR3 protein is CASSHEGQNYGYTF. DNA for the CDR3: TGTGCCAGCAGCCACGAAGGACAGAACTATGGCTACACCTTC.

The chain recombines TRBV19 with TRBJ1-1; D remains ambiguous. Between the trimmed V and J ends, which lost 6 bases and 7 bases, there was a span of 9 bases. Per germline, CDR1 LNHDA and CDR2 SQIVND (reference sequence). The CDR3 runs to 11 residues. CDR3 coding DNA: TGTGCCAGTAGATCCTCGGTTGAAGCTTTCTTT. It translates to CASRSSVEAFF.

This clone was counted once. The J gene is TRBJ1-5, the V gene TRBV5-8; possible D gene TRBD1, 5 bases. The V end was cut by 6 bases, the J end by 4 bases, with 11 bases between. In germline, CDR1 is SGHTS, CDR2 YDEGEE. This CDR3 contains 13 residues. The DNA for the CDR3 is TGTGCCAGCAAGAGGGGACTTAATCAGCCCCAGCATTTT. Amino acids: CASKRGLNQPQHF. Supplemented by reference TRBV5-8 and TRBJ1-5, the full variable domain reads EAGVTQSPTHLIKTRGQQATLRCSPISGHTSVYWYQQALGLGLQFLLWYDEGEERNRGNFPPRFSGRQFPNYSSELNVNALELEDSALYLCASKRGLNQPQHFGDGTRLSIL.

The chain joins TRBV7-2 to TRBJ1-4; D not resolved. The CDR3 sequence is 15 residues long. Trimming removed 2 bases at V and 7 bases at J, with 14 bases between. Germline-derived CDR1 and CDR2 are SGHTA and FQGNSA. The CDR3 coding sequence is TGTGCCAGCAGCTTATTGGCGGGAACTTTTGAAAAACTGTTTTTT. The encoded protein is CASSLLAGTFEKLFF.

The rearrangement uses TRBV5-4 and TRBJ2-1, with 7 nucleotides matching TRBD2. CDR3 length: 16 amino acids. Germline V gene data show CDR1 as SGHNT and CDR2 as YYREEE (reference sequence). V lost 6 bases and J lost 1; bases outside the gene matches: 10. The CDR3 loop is CASMRSGGRSYNEQFF. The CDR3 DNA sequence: TGTGCCAGCATGCGGTCCGGGGGGAGGTCCTACAATGAGCAGTTCTTC. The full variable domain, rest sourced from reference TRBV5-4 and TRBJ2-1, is ETGVTQSPTHLIKTRGQQVTLRCSSQSGHNTVSWYQQALGQGPQFIFQYYREEENGRGNFPPRFSGLQFPNYSSELNVNALELDDSALYLCASMRSGGRSYNEQFFGPGTRLTVL.

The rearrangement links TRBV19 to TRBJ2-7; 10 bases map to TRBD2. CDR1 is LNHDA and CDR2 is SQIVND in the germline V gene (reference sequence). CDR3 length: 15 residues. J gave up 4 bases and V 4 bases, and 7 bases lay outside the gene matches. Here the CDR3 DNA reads TGTGCCAGTAGTACCGGGACTAGCGCGGGTTACGAGCAGTACTTC. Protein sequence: CASSTGTSAGYEQYF.

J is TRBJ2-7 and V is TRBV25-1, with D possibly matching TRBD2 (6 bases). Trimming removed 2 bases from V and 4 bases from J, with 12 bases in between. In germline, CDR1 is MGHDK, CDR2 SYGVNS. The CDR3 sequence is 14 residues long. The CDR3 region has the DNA TGTGCCAGCAGTGAAGGGGACTTTCAGTACGAGCAGTACTTC. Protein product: CASSEGDFQYEQYF.

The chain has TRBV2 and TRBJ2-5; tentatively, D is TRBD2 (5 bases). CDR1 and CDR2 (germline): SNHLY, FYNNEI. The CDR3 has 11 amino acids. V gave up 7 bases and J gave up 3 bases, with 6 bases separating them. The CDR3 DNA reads TGTGCCAGCAAGGAGGAAGAGACCCAGTACTTC. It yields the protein CASKEEETQYF.

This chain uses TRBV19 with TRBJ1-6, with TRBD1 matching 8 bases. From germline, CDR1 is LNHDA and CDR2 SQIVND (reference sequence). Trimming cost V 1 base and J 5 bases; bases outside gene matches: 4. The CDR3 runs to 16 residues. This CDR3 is CASSIGQTGDNSPLHF. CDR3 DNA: TGTGCCAGTAGTATAGGCCAGACAGGGGATAATTCACCCCTCCACTTT.

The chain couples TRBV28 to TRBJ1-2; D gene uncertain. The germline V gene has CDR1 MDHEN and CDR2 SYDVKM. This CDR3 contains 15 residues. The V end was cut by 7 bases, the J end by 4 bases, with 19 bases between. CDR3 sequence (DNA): TGTGCCAGCATCCTGACCAGTGACTTAGGCTATGGCTACACCTTC. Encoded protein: CASILTSDLGYGYTF.

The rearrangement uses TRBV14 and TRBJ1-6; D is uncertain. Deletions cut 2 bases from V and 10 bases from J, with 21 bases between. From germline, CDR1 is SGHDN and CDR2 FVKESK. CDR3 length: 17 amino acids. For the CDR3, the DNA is TGTGCCAGCAGCCAATTGAGGGATTTTCAGGATCGGTCACCCCTCCACTTT. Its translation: CASSQLRDFQDRSPLHF.

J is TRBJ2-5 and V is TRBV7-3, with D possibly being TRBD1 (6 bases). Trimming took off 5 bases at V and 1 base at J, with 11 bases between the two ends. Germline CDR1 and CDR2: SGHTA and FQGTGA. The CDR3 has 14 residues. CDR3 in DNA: TGTGCCAGCAGCAAACAGGGCCTCCAAGAGACCCAGTACTTC. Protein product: CASSKQGLQETQYF.

The CDR3 sequence: CASHLGASGRANTGELFF. CDR3 sequence (DNA): TGTGCCAGTCACCTAGGGGCTAGCGGGAGGGCGAACACCGGGGAGCTGTTTTTT. The chain employs TRBV19 and TRBJ2-2, with 12 bases aligning to TRBD2. The V and J ends lost 8 bases and 0 bases, in that order; junction bases with no gene match: 10. Per germline, CDR1 LNHDA and CDR2 SQIVND (reference sequence). This CDR3 is 18 amino acids long.

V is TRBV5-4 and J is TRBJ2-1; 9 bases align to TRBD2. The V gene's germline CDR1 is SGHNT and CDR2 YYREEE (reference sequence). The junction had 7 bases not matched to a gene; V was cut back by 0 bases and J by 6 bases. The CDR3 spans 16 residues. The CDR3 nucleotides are TGTGCCAGCAGCTTGGATAATTTAGCGGGGGCCAATGAGCAGTTCTTC. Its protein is CASSLDNLAGANEQFF.

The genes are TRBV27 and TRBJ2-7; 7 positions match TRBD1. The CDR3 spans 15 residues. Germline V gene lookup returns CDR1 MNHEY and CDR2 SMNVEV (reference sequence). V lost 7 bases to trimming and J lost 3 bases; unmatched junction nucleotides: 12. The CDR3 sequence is CASTYRDSDIYEQYF. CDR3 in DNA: TGTGCCAGCACCTACCGGGACAGCGATATCTACGAGCAGTACTTC.

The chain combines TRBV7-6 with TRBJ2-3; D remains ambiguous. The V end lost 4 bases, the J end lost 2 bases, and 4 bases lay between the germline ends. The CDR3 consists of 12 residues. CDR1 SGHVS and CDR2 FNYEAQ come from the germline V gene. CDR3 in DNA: TGTGCCAGCAGCTCCGTCACAGATACGCAGTATTTT. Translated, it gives CASSSVTDTQYF.